Listed below are T cell receptor beta chains from one sample, sequenced in a study of shared clonotypes between healthy human individuals. TCRdb's copy holds only in-frame clones and misses some; the assay was immunoSEQ multiplex PCR. Here the sample spans 2,500,000 or so clones, more than 80% being singletons. The material sequenced was naive CD4+ T cells sorted from blood. Receptor source: a man younger than 35 in good health. Each CDR3 is given with its conserved first and last residue. Each record gives: D gene, J gene, clone size, V gene, CDR3 protein, CDR3 DNA. The D gene is left open where the match is weak. Where a row states a size, it is once, few, many or the class of an expanded clone; other rows omit it.

d_call: .; j_call: TRBJ2-2; clone_size: .; v_call: TRBV6-5; cdr3_aa: CASSYVKGGTGELFF; cdr3_nt: TGTGCCAGCAGTTACGTAAAGGGTGGCACCGGGGAGCTGTTTTTT
d_call: TRBD1; j_call: TRBJ2-5; clone_size: .; v_call: TRBV19; cdr3_aa: CASSTSGTGEETQYF; cdr3_nt: TGTGCCAGTAGTACTTCCGGGACAGGGGAAGAGACCCAGTACTTC
d_call: TRBD1; j_call: TRBJ1-1; clone_size: once; v_call: TRBV6-6; cdr3_aa: CASSRIGTVNTEAFF; cdr3_nt: TGTGCCAGCAGTCGAATAGGGACAGTGAACACTGAAGCTTTCTTT
d_call: .; j_call: TRBJ1-4; clone_size: .; v_call: TRBV6-1; cdr3_aa: CASSERGVGREKLFF; cdr3_nt: TGTGCCAGCAGTGAACGGGGGGTGGGGAGGGAAAAACTGTTTTTT
d_call: TRBD2; j_call: TRBJ2-7; clone_size: .; v_call: TRBV30; cdr3_aa: CAWSGLRTSGSSYEQYF; cdr3_nt: TGTGCCTGGAGTGGTTTAAGGACTAGCGGGAGCTCCTACGAGCAGTACTTC
d_call: .; j_call: TRBJ1-2; clone_size: .; v_call: TRBV30; cdr3_aa: CAWSIGGAGYTF; cdr3_nt: TGTGCCTGGAGTATTGGGGGAGCGGGCTACACCTTC
d_call: TRBD1; j_call: TRBJ1-5; clone_size: .; v_call: TRBV9; cdr3_aa: CASSGQGSNQPQHF; cdr3_nt: TGTGCCAGCAGCGGACAGGGTAGCAATCAGCCCCAGCATTTT
d_call: .; j_call: TRBJ2-2; clone_size: few; v_call: TRBV14; cdr3_aa: CASSQVTGELFF; cdr3_nt: TGTGCCAGCAGCCAAGTAACCGGGGAGCTGTTTTTT
d_call: .; j_call: TRBJ2-2; clone_size: once; v_call: TRBV7-2; cdr3_aa: CASSPLEGNGELFF; cdr3_nt: TGTGCCAGCAGCCCGTTGGAGGGGAACGGGGAGCTGTTTTTT
d_call: .; j_call: TRBJ2-7; clone_size: .; v_call: TRBV6-1; cdr3_aa: CASSVTSYEQYF; cdr3_nt: TGTGCCAGCAGCGTCACTTCCTACGAGCAGTACTTC
d_call: .; j_call: TRBJ1-6; clone_size: .; v_call: TRBV7-9; cdr3_aa: CASSSQDGSPLHF; cdr3_nt: TGTGCCAGCAGCTCCCAGGACGGTTCACCCCTCCACTTT
d_call: .; j_call: TRBJ1-6; clone_size: .; v_call: TRBV6-4; cdr3_aa: CASSADATGYNSPLHF; cdr3_nt: TGTGCCAGCAGTGCCGATGCTACAGGGTATAATTCACCCCTCCACTTT
d_call: .; j_call: TRBJ1-2; clone_size: .; v_call: TRBV6-5; cdr3_aa: CASSYSGGGYTF; cdr3_nt: TGTGCCAGCAGTTACTCGGGGGGTGGCTACACCTTC
d_call: TRBD1; j_call: TRBJ2-1; clone_size: .; v_call: TRBV7-9; cdr3_aa: CASSFSGTGKDNEQFF; cdr3_nt: TGTGCCAGCAGCTTCTCCGGGACAGGGAAGGACAATGAGCAGTTCTTC
d_call: TRBD1; j_call: TRBJ1-1; clone_size: once; v_call: TRBV7-9; cdr3_aa: CASSLGQGEGEAFF; cdr3_nt: TGTGCCAGCAGCTTAGGGCAGGGGGAGGGTGAAGCTTTCTTT
d_call: .; j_call: TRBJ2-3; clone_size: .; v_call: TRBV7-2; cdr3_aa: CASSLAAGLNTDTQYF; cdr3_nt: TGTGCCAGCAGCTTAGCGGCAGGCCTCAACACAGATACGCAGTATTTT
d_call: .; j_call: TRBJ2-2; clone_size: once; v_call: TRBV21-1; cdr3_aa: CASSSGTGTGISGELFF; cdr3_nt: TGTGCCAGCAGCAGCGGAACCGGGACAGGGATCTCCGGGGAGCTGTTTTTT
d_call: TRBD2; j_call: TRBJ2-2; clone_size: .; v_call: TRBV5-1; cdr3_aa: CASSLERGNTGELFF; cdr3_nt: TGCGCCAGCAGCTTGGAGCGGGGGAACACCGGGGAGCTGTTTTTT
d_call: .; j_call: TRBJ1-1; clone_size: .; v_call: TRBV27; cdr3_aa: CASSFLPQQNTEAFF; cdr3_nt: TGTGCCAGCAGTTTTTTACCCCAGCAGAACACTGAAGCTTTCTTT
d_call: TRBD2; j_call: TRBJ2-1; clone_size: once; v_call: TRBV5-1; cdr3_aa: CASSLNLAGGTDEQFF; cdr3_nt: TGCGCCAGCAGCTTAAACCTAGCGGGAGGTACAGATGAGCAGTTCTTC
d_call: TRBD1; j_call: TRBJ1-5; clone_size: .; v_call: TRBV6-1; cdr3_aa: CASSEGTGASNQPQHF; cdr3_nt: TGTGCCAGCAGTGAAGGGACAGGGGCTAGCAATCAGCCCCAGCATTTT
d_call: .; j_call: TRBJ2-2; clone_size: .; v_call: TRBV4-3; cdr3_aa: CASSHQGLTGELFF; cdr3_nt: TGCGCCAGCAGCCATCAGGGCTTAACCGGGGAGCTGTTTTTT
d_call: TRBD1; j_call: TRBJ1-5; clone_size: .; v_call: TRBV30; cdr3_aa: CAWTRQGAQPQHF; cdr3_nt: TGTGCCTGGACTCGACAGGGGGCTCAGCCCCAGCATTTT
d_call: TRBD2; j_call: TRBJ2-3; clone_size: .; v_call: TRBV5-1; cdr3_aa: CASSFSSGSTDTQYF; cdr3_nt: TGCGCCAGCAGCTTTTCTAGCGGGAGCACAGATACGCAGTATTTT
d_call: TRBD2; j_call: TRBJ2-3; clone_size: .; v_call: TRBV4-3; cdr3_aa: CASSQGTSGTTDTQYF; cdr3_nt: TGCGCCAGCAGCCAAGGTACTAGCGGGACGACAGATACGCAGTATTTT